The rows below give T cell receptor beta chains drawn from one sample of a study of blood T cell repertoires in COVID-19. The protocol was immunoSEQ multiplex PCR, while the TCRdb copy is restricted to in-frame clones and leaves out a portion. The table shows roughly 270,000 clones, with 65% to 90% occurring only once. Sequencing was performed on peripheral blood. All receptors derive from a man in his fifties with active or convalescent COVID-19. The CDR3 runs from the conserved cysteine through the conserved F or W. The order of the fields is D gene, clone size, J gene, V gene, CDR3 DNA, CDR3 protein. The D gene is left open where the match is weak. Expanded clones are given a class, and other clones once, few, many or no size at all.

d_call: NA
clone_size: once
j_call: TRBJ2-1
v_call: TRBV7-8
cdr3_nt: TGTGCCAGCAGCCCAAGCCGTGATTCCTACAATGAGCAGTTCTTC
cdr3_aa: CASSPSRDSYNEQFF

d_call: TRBD1
clone_size: NA
j_call: TRBJ2-7
v_call: TRBV6-5
cdr3_nt: TGTGCCAGCACCTCACCGGACAGGAGTCTAATACAGTACTTC
cdr3_aa: CASTSPDRSLIQYF

d_call: NA
clone_size: NA
j_call: TRBJ2-1
v_call: TRBV7-2
cdr3_nt: TGTGCCAGCAGCCCCAATAGCGCCCTCTCCTACAATGAGCAGTTCTTC
cdr3_aa: CASSPNSALSYNEQFF

d_call: NA
clone_size: NA
j_call: TRBJ1-2
v_call: TRBV4-3
cdr3_nt: TGCGCCAGCAGCCAAATTTCAGGGGATGGCTACACCTTC
cdr3_aa: CASSQISGDGYTF

d_call: NA
clone_size: NA
j_call: TRBJ1-1
v_call: TRBV5-1
cdr3_nt: TGCGCCAGCAGCTTGGGCAGGGTGGGCACTGAAGCTTTCTTT
cdr3_aa: CASSLGRVGTEAFF

d_call: TRBD2
clone_size: NA
j_call: TRBJ2-1
v_call: TRBV5-4
cdr3_nt: TGTGCCAGCAGCTACCCTAGCGGGGCCGAACAGTTCTTC
cdr3_aa: CASSYPSGAEQFF

d_call: TRBD1
clone_size: once
j_call: TRBJ2-1
v_call: TRBV15
cdr3_nt: TGTGCCACCAGCAGAGAGGGATATACAGGGGTGAATGAGCAGTTCTTC
cdr3_aa: CATSREGYTGVNEQFF

d_call: NA
clone_size: NA
j_call: TRBJ1-2
v_call: TRBV18
cdr3_nt: TGTGCCAGCGCCCCAGGGAATGGGAACTATGGCTACACCTTC
cdr3_aa: CASAPGNGNYGYTF

d_call: TRBD2
clone_size: NA
j_call: TRBJ2-3
v_call: TRBV28
cdr3_nt: TGTGCCAGCAGCCCAGCGGGAGGTCCAGATACGCAGTATTTT
cdr3_aa: CASSPAGGPDTQYF

d_call: NA
clone_size: NA
j_call: TRBJ2-1
v_call: TRBV5-1
cdr3_nt: TGCGCCAGCAGTCCCCAGGTCCCATACAATGAGCAGTTCTTC
cdr3_aa: CASSPQVPYNEQFF

d_call: TRBD1
clone_size: NA
j_call: TRBJ1-2
v_call: TRBV2
cdr3_nt: TGTGCCAGCAGTGATTCCAGGGACAGGGGGAACTATGGCTACACCTTC
cdr3_aa: CASSDSRDRGNYGYTF

d_call: TRBD1
clone_size: NA
j_call: TRBJ2-2
v_call: TRBV27
cdr3_nt: TGTGCCAGCAACAGGGGGAGCGGGGAGCTGTTTTTT
cdr3_aa: CASNRGSGELFF

d_call: TRBD1
clone_size: once
j_call: TRBJ1-1
v_call: TRBV18
cdr3_nt: TGTGCCAGCTCAGCACAGGGGGCGAACACTGAAGCTTTCTTT
cdr3_aa: CASSAQGANTEAFF

d_call: NA
clone_size: NA
j_call: TRBJ1-4
v_call: TRBV19
cdr3_nt: TGTGCCAGTAGTAAGATTTTGCAGGCGGGGGAAAAACTGTTTTTT
cdr3_aa: CASSKILQAGEKLFF

d_call: NA
clone_size: NA
j_call: TRBJ1-5
v_call: TRBV5-5
cdr3_nt: TGTGCCAGCAGCTTTCGGGCAGGGTACTATCAGCCCCAGCATTTT
cdr3_aa: CASSFRAGYYQPQHF

d_call: TRBD2
clone_size: NA
j_call: TRBJ2-3
v_call: TRBV4-2
cdr3_nt: TGTGCCAGCAGCCAAGATCTAGCGGGAGGGCCTAGCACAGATACGCAGTATTTT
cdr3_aa: CASSQDLAGGPSTDTQYF

d_call: NA
clone_size: NA
j_call: TRBJ2-3
v_call: TRBV4-1
cdr3_nt: TGCGCCAGCAGCGAAAACGAGAACACAGATACGCAGTATTTT
cdr3_aa: CASSENENTDTQYF

d_call: TRBD1
clone_size: NA
j_call: TRBJ2-7
v_call: TRBV6-6
cdr3_nt: TGTGCCTCCACCAGGGGACAGGGCCTTCCCTACGAGCAGTACTTC
cdr3_aa: CASTRGQGLPYEQYF

d_call: TRBD2
clone_size: NA
j_call: TRBJ2-1
v_call: TRBV28
cdr3_nt: TGTGCCAGCGGTGGACTAGCGGGAAAGGATGAGCAGTTCTTC
cdr3_aa: CASGGLAGKDEQFF

d_call: NA
clone_size: NA
j_call: TRBJ1-2
v_call: TRBV30
cdr3_nt: TGTGCCTGGAGTGTTCAGGGGACGGCCTATGGCTACACCTTC
cdr3_aa: CAWSVQGTAYGYTF

d_call: NA
clone_size: NA
j_call: TRBJ1-1
v_call: TRBV19
cdr3_nt: TGTGCCAGTAGCAGGGTCCCCGGGAACACTGAAGCTTTCTTT
cdr3_aa: CASSRVPGNTEAFF

d_call: NA
clone_size: NA
j_call: TRBJ1-5
v_call: TRBV28
cdr3_nt: TGTGCCAGCAGTCCGCGGGGGGGCACGAAGCCCCAGCATTTT
cdr3_aa: CASSPRGGTKPQHF

d_call: NA
clone_size: once
j_call: TRBJ1-2
v_call: TRBV6-1
cdr3_nt: TGTGCCAGCAGTGAATTGGGGGGACCATATGGCTACACCTTC
cdr3_aa: CASSELGGPYGYTF

d_call: NA
clone_size: NA
j_call: TRBJ1-1
v_call: TRBV2
cdr3_nt: TGTGCCAGCACCCCCAAAGCTTTCTTT
cdr3_aa: CASTPKAFF

d_call: TRBD2
clone_size: NA
j_call: TRBJ2-1
v_call: TRBV11-2
cdr3_nt: TGTGCCAGCAGCTTACCTAGCGGGAGGGACAATGAGCAGTTCTTC
cdr3_aa: CASSLPSGRDNEQFF

d_call: NA
clone_size: NA
j_call: TRBJ1-1
v_call: TRBV7-9
cdr3_nt: TGTGCCAGCAGCCCACCCCGGGGGATAGTGAACACTGAAGCTTTCTTT
cdr3_aa: CASSPPRGIVNTEAFF

d_call: NA
clone_size: NA
j_call: TRBJ2-5
v_call: TRBV3-1/TRBV3-2
cdr3_nt: TGTGCCAGCAGTCAGGGCGGTTATTGGGAGACCCAGTACTTC
cdr3_aa: CASSQGGYWETQYF